One sample yielded the 14 T cell receptor beta chains listed below, sequenced in a study of T cells expressing NK-cell markers. TCRdb reanalyzed the 5' RACE reads and collapses them to one entry per CDR3 protein, without DNA. Reported are about 440,000 distinct CDR3 sequences; the ten largest clones contain roughly 7.2%. Material for sequencing was blood T cells: a sorted CD56 or NKG2C T cell subset, CD4+ or CD8+ T cells, or bulk PBMC T cells (not recorded which). All receptors derive from a woman between 18 and 70 years old in good health.

The V and J genes are TRBV20-1 and TRBJ1-3; the D call of TRBD1 rests on TCRdb alone, since no DNA is present to check it. The germline CDR1 and CDR2 sequences are DFQATT and SNEGSKA (reference sequence). This CDR3 is 13 amino acids long. The chain's CDR3 is CSAIRTGGNTIYF.

The CDR3 sequence: CSVDPGQEQFF. The chain is built from TRBV20-1 and TRBJ2-1; as DNA is missing, the TRBD1 call by TCRdb cannot be tested. The germline V gene has CDR1 DFQATT and CDR2 SNEGSKA (reference sequence). The CDR3 sequence is 11 residues long.

J is TRBJ2-1 and V is TRBV7-3; the TCRdb D gene call, TRBD1, has no DNA to confirm it. Per the germline V gene, CDR1 is SGHTA and CDR2 is FQGTGA. The CDR3 totals 16 residues. This CDR3 is CASSLRGGTGINEQFF.

The rearrangement links TRBV5-1 to TRBJ1-2; as DNA is missing, the TRBD1 call by TCRdb cannot be tested. CDR1 SGHRS and CDR2 YFSETQ come from the germline V gene. The CDR3 has 16 residues. The CDR3 is CASSRGGQYLNYGYTF.

The chain is built from TRBV29-1 and TRBJ2-2; as DNA is missing, the TRBD1 call by TCRdb cannot be tested. The CDR3 covers 15 residues. The germline V gene has CDR1 SQVTM and CDR2 ANQGSEA. This chain's CDR3 is CSVRLVQGGTGELFF.

The gene calls are TRBV25-1 and TRBJ2-2; TCRdb selects TRBD2, and the lack of DNA leaves this call unchecked. This CDR3 comprises 14 residues. The V gene's germline CDR1 is MGHDK and CDR2 SYGVNS. The CDR3 region is CASSEEGETGELFF.

The chain is built from TRBV6-5 and TRBJ1-2; with no DNA, the TCRdb D assignment of TRBD1 cannot be verified. The CDR3 runs to 15 residues. CDR1 and CDR2 (germline): MNHEY, SVGAGI. CDR3 residues: CASSYFKQGAYGYTF.

V and J are TRBV7-9 and TRBJ2-1; the D call of TRBD2 rests on TCRdb alone, since no DNA is present to check it. In germline, CDR1 is SEHNR, CDR2 FQNEAQ (reference sequence). CDR3 length equals 16 residues. The CDR3 reads CASSLAGLAIYNEQFF.

The chain joins TRBV25-1 to TRBJ2-1; the D gene TCRdb calls, TRBD2, cannot be checked with no DNA. Looked up from germline, CDR1 is MGHDK and CDR2 is SYGVNS. This CDR3 has 15 residues. This CDR3 is CASIGESGRSDEQFF.

This chain connects TRBV10-3 to TRBJ2-5; checking the TCRdb D call of TRBD2 is not possible without DNA. The germline gives CDR1 ENHRY, CDR2 SYGVKD. This CDR3 is built from 14 residues. The CDR3 reads CAISASGFKETQYF.

The rearrangement links TRBV15 to TRBJ2-4; TCRdb picks TRBD1, but there is no DNA to check that call. This CDR3 region has 15 residues. Germline CDR1 and CDR2: LNHNV and YYDKDF (reference sequence). The CDR3 protein is CATSRGSTTGDIQYF.

This rearrangement joins TRBV7-6 to TRBJ2-7; TCRdb lists TRBD1, though no DNA is available to test this call. The CDR3 extends over 13 amino acids. The germline gives CDR1 SGHVS, CDR2 FNYEAQ. The CDR3 protein is CASSLAYRGEQYF. Complete variable domain (other parts from reference TRBV7-6 and TRBJ2-7): GAGVSQSPRYKVTKRGQDVALRCDPISGHVSLYWYRQALGQGPEFLTYFNYEAQQDKSGLPNDRFSAERPEGSISTLTIQRTEQRDSAMYRCASSLAYRGEQYFGPGTRLTVT.

This chain connects TRBV4-1 to TRBJ1-2. The CDR3 covers 13 residues. In germline, CDR1 is MGHRA, CDR2 YSYEKL. The CDR3 is CASSQEGLWGYTF.

J is TRBJ2-5 and V is TRBV7-9; TCRdb reports TRBD1, a call that lacks DNA to check it against. This CDR3 spans 16 amino acids. Germline lookup yields CDR1 SEHNR and CDR2 FQNEAQ (reference sequence). The CDR3: CASSWMGQGVLETQYF.